Each of the 21 T cell receptor beta chains below was sequenced from the same sample in a study of T-cell reconstitution after alpha-beta-depleted transplantation in children. Unique molecular identifiers were used to barcode this TCRbeta library. MiXCR was run by TCRdb on the PCR reads, yielding one entry per CDR3 protein. The sample contains fewer than 250,000 distinct CDR3 sequences, roughly 8.2% of which appear only once. The specimen comprised PBMCs, mostly from graft donor cells, sampled 180 days after TCRalphabeta/CD19-depleted stem cell transplant. The receptor set was obtained from a male patient between 10 and 17 years old who had a stem cell transplant for acute lymphoblastic leukemia, so the T cells may come from the graft donor.

This clonotype was seen repeatedly, ten times or more. The J gene is TRBJ1-1, the V gene TRBV3-1, with a weak D call TRBD1 (5 bases). Per the germline V gene, CDR1 is LGHDT and CDR2 is YNNKEL (reference sequence). V was clipped by 1 base and J by 3 bases, with 12 bases between them. This CDR3 has 15 residues. The CDR3 DNA sequence: TGTGCCAGCAGCCAAGTTCTCAGGGAGGACACTGAAGCTTTCTTT. This codes for CASSQVLREDTEAFF.

Ten or more counts support this clonotype. This chain connects TRBV7-9 to TRBJ2-4; D unclear. V was pared by 3 bases and J by 7 bases, with 7 bases between. The CDR3 is 12 amino acids. CDR1 and CDR2 (germline): SEHNR, FQNEAQ (reference sequence). CDR3 loop: CASSLRQNIQYF. The CDR3 DNA follows: TGTGCCAGCAGCTTGAGGCAGAACATTCAGTACTTC.

This clonotype was counted at least ten times. The chain uses TRBV20-1 and TRBJ2-1, with 7 bases identical to TRBD2. V was clipped by 3 bases and J by 2 bases; unmatched bases: 7. Germline assignment: CDR1 DFQATT and CDR2 SNEGSKA (reference sequence). The CDR3 length is 15 residues. CDR3 region: CSARLAEQTYNEQFF. The CDR3 coding sequence is TGCAGTGCTAGGCTAGCGGAGCAAACCTACAATGAGCAGTTCTTC.

Many counts were recorded for this clonotype. The chain combines TRBV5-4 with TRBJ2-3; tentative D call: TRBD2 (6 bases). CDR1 is SGHNT and CDR2 is YYREEE in the germline V gene (reference sequence). V was pared by 2 bases and J by 4 bases, with 14 bases between. This CDR3 comprises 15 residues. As DNA, the CDR3 is TGTGCCAGCAGCTTTCAAGGCCTAGCGTCAGATACGCAGTATTTT. It translates to CASSFQGLASDTQYF.

Concerning this clonotype itself: This could be a read error, since a much larger clone is one nucleotide away. A read error is likely, as this CDR3 ends without the conserved phenylalanine or tryptophan. The CDR3 loop reads CSARKTSRGEQYS. CDR3 bases: TGCAGTGCTAGAAAGACCTCGAGAGGCGAGCAGTACTCC. The rearrangement joins TRBV20-1 to TRBJ2-7; D call uncertain. The CDR3 totals 13 residues. Between the trimmed V and J ends, which lost 2 bases and 6 bases, there was a span of 14 bases. CDR1 DFQATT and CDR2 SNEGSKA come from the germline V gene (reference sequence).

This clonotype was counted many times. This rearrangement joins TRBV7-6 to TRBJ2-7; no clear D gene. The CDR3 runs 15 residues. V dropped 1 base and J dropped 4 bases, with 14 bases sitting between them. Germline values: CDR1 SGHVS, CDR2 FNYEAQ. The CDR3 region has the DNA TGTGCCAGCAGCTTAGGGCGAGACCGCGCTTACGAGCAGTACTTC. It encodes CASSLGRDRAYEQYF. Complete variable domain (other parts from reference TRBV7-6 and TRBJ2-7): GAGVSQSPRYKVTKRGQDVALRCDPISGHVSLYWYRQALGQGPEFLTYFNYEAQQDKSGLPNDRFSAERPEGSISTLTIQRTEQRDSAMYRCASSLGRDRAYEQYFGPGTRLTVT.

This clonotype was seen many times. The chain recombines TRBV29-1 with TRBJ2-5, with D perhaps TRBD2 (6 bases). There are 12 residues in the CDR3. The ends were cut back, 5 bases at V and 1 base at J, with 8 bases in the middle. Germline CDR1 and CDR2: SQVTM and ANQGSEA. CDR3 coding DNA: TGCAGCGTTAGGGACTTCCAAGAGACCCAGTACTTC. This translates into CSVRDFQETQYF.

This clonotype was counted at least ten times. This sequence joins TRBV11-2 and TRBJ2-7; D unresolved. V gave up 3 bases and J gave up 7 bases, with 22 bases separating them. CDR3 size: 16 residues. From germline, CDR1 is SGHAT and CDR2 FQNNGV. The CDR3 region has the DNA TGTGCCAGCAGCTTCAATCCGGGTAGGCTGCCGCTGGAGCAGTACTTC. Encoded protein: CASSFNPGRLPLEQYF.

J is TRBJ1-1 and V is TRBV4-1, with D perhaps TRBD1 (6 bases). Germline lookup yields CDR1 MGHRA and CDR2 YSYEKL. This CDR3 spans 15 amino acids. V was pared by 0 bases and J by 3 bases, with 11 bases between. The CDR3 bases are TGCGCCAGCAGCCAAGAGCTAGGGGGGGACACTGAAGCTTTCTTT. Translating gives CASSQELGGDTEAFF.

This clonotype showed up just a few times. A much more abundant neighbour one base away suggests this may be a read error. This chain joins TRBV20-1 and TRBJ2-7, with D possibly matching TRBD2 (6 bases). Trimming left V 3 bases short and J 2 bases short, with 14 bases between. Looked up from germline, CDR1 is DFQATT and CDR2 is SNEGSKA (reference sequence). The CDR3 has 14 residues. In DNA form, the CDR3 reads TGCAGTGCTAGGCTTGACGGGGGAACCTACGAGCAGTACTTC. Protein product: CSARLDGGTYEQYF.

This clonotype was picked up many times. The chain recombines TRBV12-3 or TRBV12-4 with TRBJ2-6, with D maybe TRBD1 (5 bases). V lost 6 bases and J lost 2, with 11 bases in between. The CDR3 length is 15 residues. CDR3: CASSFRVAGANVLTF. The CDR3 DNA reads TGTGCCAGCAGCTTCAGGGTAGCTGGGGCCAACGTCCTGACTTTC.

This clonotype was detected many times. The chain couples TRBV5-8 to TRBJ2-2; D remains unclear. The CDR3 totals 15 residues. With 4 bases removed from V and 2 bases from J, the gap between germline ends came to 12 bases. Germline V CDR1 and CDR2: SGHTS, YDEGEE. This chain's CDR3 is CASSQIASNTGELFF. CDR3 nucleotides: TGTGCCAGCAGCCAAATCGCCTCTAACACCGGGGAGCTGTTTTTT.

In this sample, this clonotype turned up many times. V gene TRBV28 combines with J gene TRBJ2-5, with 7 bases aligning to TRBD1. The V gene's germline CDR1 is MDHEN and CDR2 SYDVKM. The CDR3 extends over 18 amino acids. Losses at the gene ends were 0 bases for V and 8 bases for J; bases not matched to a gene: 18. CDR3 amino acids: CASSLCGGQALRRRTQYF. The CDR3 nucleotides are TGTGCCAGCAGTTTATGCGGAGGACAGGCCTTACGAAGGAGAACCCAGTACTTC.

This clonotype was picked up many times. This rearrangement joins TRBV20-1 to TRBJ2-1; maybe TRBD1 (6 bases). CDR3 length equals 12 residues. Trimming removed 3 bases from V and 10 bases from J, with 13 bases in between. Germline V gene sequence: CDR1 DFQATT, CDR2 SNEGSKA (reference sequence). CDR3 DNA: TGCAGTGCTAGCCCCACAGGGAGCGAGCAGTTCTTC. It codes for CSASPTGSEQFF.

This clonotype was observed many times. The V and J genes are TRBV12-3 or TRBV12-4 and TRBJ2-5; D is unresolved. V dropped 3 bases and J dropped 3 bases, with 8 bases sitting between them. CDR3 length: 13 residues. DNA of the CDR3: TGTGCCAGCAGTTTCGGAGTCAAAGAGACCCAGTACTTC. As protein: CASSFGVKETQYF.

Points on this clonotype: This may be a read error, as it is one base from a much larger clone. CDR3 loop: CASSLLSGGTNTDAFF. The CDR3 DNA sequence: TGTGCCAGCAGTTTATTATCCGGGGGGACGAACACTGACGCTTTCTTT. The rearrangement uses TRBV28 and TRBJ1-1; D is possibly TRBD1 (5 bases). This CDR3 is 16 amino acids long. Germline-derived CDR1 and CDR2 are MDHEN and SYDVKM.

In regard to this clonotype: A much bigger clone sits one base away, suggesting this may be a read error. V is TRBV28 and J is TRBJ1-5; the match to TRBD1 covers 7 bases. The CDR3 sequence is 15 residues long. Per the germline V gene, CDR1 is MDHEN and CDR2 is SYDVKM. The V and J ends lost 8 bases and 3 bases, in that order; junction bases with no gene match: 10. The CDR3: CASRTPQGINQPQHF. DNA of the CDR3: TGTGCCAGCCGCACACCACAGGGGATCAATCAGCCCCAGCATTTT.

At least ten counts were recorded for this clonotype. V usage is TRBV15 and J usage is TRBJ2-1, with a weak D call TRBD2 (6 bases). CDR3 length: 14 residues. CDR1 and CDR2 (germline): LNHNV, YYDKDF (reference sequence). V shed 5 bases and J shed 3 bases, with 11 bases lying between them. CDR3 protein: CATSPLRGYNEQFF. The CDR3 region has the DNA TGTGCCACCAGCCCCCTGCGGGGCTACAATGAGCAGTTCTTC. The complete variable domain, with remaining parts taken from reference TRBV15 and TRBJ2-1, reads DAMVIQNPRYQVTQFGKPVTLSCSQTLNHNVMYWYQQKSSQAPKLLFHYYDKDFNNEADTPDNFQSRRPNTSFCFLDIRSPGLGDTAMYLCATSPLRGYNEQFFGPGTRLTVL.

This clonotype came up many times. The chain joins TRBV5-1 to TRBJ2-7, with unresolved D. V dropped 0 bases and J dropped 1 base, with 5 bases sitting between them. Germline V gene data show CDR1 as SGHRS and CDR2 as YFSETQ. The CDR3 loop spans 13 amino acids. DNA for the CDR3: TGCGCCAGCAGCTTGGATCCATCCTACGAGCAGTACTTC. It translates to CASSLDPSYEQYF.

This clonotype was detected ten times or more. This chain links TRBV10-2 with TRBJ2-7, with TRBD1 matching over 8 bases. The CDR3 spans 13 residues. Germline values: CDR1 WSHSY, CDR2 SAAADI. V lost 4 bases to trimming and J lost 4 bases; unmatched junction nucleotides: 3. Written as DNA, the CDR3 is TGCGCCAGCAGTGTGGACAGGGTGTACGAGCAGTACTTC. Translating gives CASSVDRVYEQYF.

This clonotype was counted ten times or more. CDR3 sequence (DNA): TGTGCCAGCAGTTCTAGCGAGGATAGCACAGATACGCAGTATTTT. Protein product: CASSSSEDSTDTQYF. The rearrangement joins TRBV6-2 or TRBV6-3 to TRBJ2-3; maybe TRBD2 (6 bases). V lost 4 bases and J 0 bases, leaving 11 bases between the germline ends. The germline CDR1 and CDR2 sequences are MNHEY and SVGEGT. This CDR3 contains 15 residues.